Listed here are 20 T cell receptor beta chains from one sample, sequenced in a study of T cell responses to AZD1222 COVID-19 vaccine (dated by TCRdb to the early 2020s). The protocol used for the library was the immunoSEQ multiplex PCR assay. Held by TCRdb, this immuneACCESS table contains in-frame sequences only and omits some clones. Under half of the omission traces to an unresolved V gene where checked; the cause of the rest is unknown. The sample yields 80,000 to 100,000 clones; 85% to 90% were counted once. The ten most abundant clones make up 2.5% of the sample. In the paper's terms, the time point label means: about 28 days (+/-7) after the second vaccine dose. Specimen: peripheral blood, collected 28 days after the second AZD1222 dose. The receptor set was obtained from an adult who received the AZD1222 COVID-19 vaccine.

V and J are TRBV15 and TRBJ2-3; 7 positions match TRBD2. After removal of 0 bases from V and 1 base from J, the junction contained 4 bases not matched to a gene. The CDR3 loop spans 16 amino acids. Germline V lookup: CDR1 LNHNV, CDR2 YYDKDF (reference sequence). CDR3 protein: CATSRDRGEGTDTQYF. The CDR3 DNA sequence: TGTGCCACCAGCAGAGATCGGGGGGAAGGCACAGATACGCAGTATTTT.

This clone was picked up one time. The genes are TRBV6-2 or TRBV6-3 and TRBJ2-1; D is unresolved. Trimming stripped 8 bases from V and 0 bases from J, with 11 bases between. The CDR3 extends over 14 amino acids. Germline loops: CDR1 MNHEY, CDR2 SVGEGT. DNA for the CDR3: TGTGCCAGCCGCCCGGAACTCTCCTACAATGAGCAGTTCTTC. Its translation is CASRPELSYNEQFF.

The genes are TRBV19 and TRBJ2-5, with D possibly being TRBD2 (6 bases). The CDR3 sequence is 14 residues long. Deletions cut 4 bases from V and 2 bases from J, with 11 bases between. Germline V gene data show CDR1 as LNHDA and CDR2 as SQIVND (reference sequence). CDR3 DNA: TGTGCCAGTAGTAACCGGGGAGGACAAGAGACCCAGTACTTC. It codes for CASSNRGGQETQYF.

This clone was seen only a few times. V usage is TRBV7-9 and J usage is TRBJ2-1; D tentatively fits TRBD1 or TRBD2 (6 bases each). This CDR3 is built from 15 residues. Trimming removed 1 base at V and 2 bases at J, with 9 bases between. Germline V gene lookup returns CDR1 SEHNR and CDR2 FQNEAQ (reference sequence). The CDR3 sequence is CASSLVGGTYNEQFF. The CDR3 nucleotides are TGTGCCAGCAGCTTAGTCGGGGGCACCTACAATGAGCAGTTCTTC.

The CDR3 DNA follows: TGTGCCAGTAGTATAGATATCCCGGTCTATGGCTACACCTTC. It translates to CASSIDIPVYGYTF. The J gene is TRBJ1-2, the V gene TRBV19; D is undetermined. The germline V gene has CDR1 LNHDA and CDR2 SQIVND (reference sequence). With 0 bases removed from V and 4 bases from J, the gap between germline ends came to 9 bases. CDR3 length: 14 residues.

This clone was counted once. V gene TRBV5-1 combines with J gene TRBJ2-1; D assignment may be TRBD1 or TRBD2 (5 bases each). This CDR3 comprises 13 residues. V was clipped by 6 bases and J by 16 bases, with 23 bases between them. CDR1 is SGHRS and CDR2 is YFSETQ in the germline V gene. The CDR3 protein is CASTAGPPEGSFF. CDR3 coding DNA: TGCGCCAGCACGGCAGGGCCACCCGAGGGGAGTTTCTTC.

V usage is TRBV28 and J usage is TRBJ2-3; 12 bases line up with TRBD2. The CDR3 sequence is 16 residues long. Germline loops: CDR1 MDHEN, CDR2 SYDVKM. V dropped 4 bases and J dropped 4; count of bases not matched to a gene: 6. CDR3 DNA: TGTGCCAGCAGTTCCCGACTAGCGGGAGACTCAGATACGCAGTATTTT. Encoded protein: CASSSRLAGDSDTQYF.

This chain connects TRBV27 to TRBJ1-5, with a tentative D call TRBD1 (6 bases). This CDR3 has 14 amino acids. Germline loops: CDR1 MNHEY, CDR2 SMNVEV (reference sequence). Trimming removed 5 bases at V and 3 bases at J, with 11 bases between. In nucleotides, the CDR3 is TGTGCCAGCAGTACCTACAGGGACAATCAGCCCCAGCATTTT. The encoded protein is CASSTYRDNQPQHF.

Concerning this clone: Other DNA sequences in this specimen translate into the identical CDR3. This rearrangement joins TRBV5-4 to TRBJ2-1, with D unresolved. The CDR3 length is 11 residues. Germline V gene sequence: CDR1 SGHNT, CDR2 YYREEE (reference sequence). The V end lost 1 base, the J end lost 8 bases, and 4 bases lay between the germline ends. CDR3 coding DNA: TGTGCCAGCAGCTTGAAAGATGAGCAGTTCTTC. Translation: CASSLKDEQFF.

CDR3 DNA sequence: TGTGCCAGCAGCCCGGTGGGGGGCCGGGGATCTGAAGCTTTCTTT. Amino acids: CASSPVGGRGSEAFF. V and J are TRBV5-6 and TRBJ1-1, with TRBD1 as a possible D gene (6 bases). The CDR3 spans 15 residues. Germline values: CDR1 SGHDT, CDR2 YYEEEE. Deletions cut 4 bases from V and 6 bases from J, with 19 bases between. The whole variable domain, remainder taken from reference TRBV5-6 and TRBJ1-1, is DAGVTQSPTHLIKTRGQQVTLRCSPKSGHDTVSWYQQALGQGPQFIFQYYEEEERQRGNFPDRFSGHQFPNYSSELNVNALLLGDSALYLCASSPVGGRGSEAFFGQGTRLTVV.

The V gene is TRBV12-5, the J gene TRBJ1-6; TRBD1 might be the D (6 bases). The CDR3 runs to 20 residues. In germline, CDR1 is LGHNT, CDR2 FRNRAP. Trimming removed 1 base at V and 7 bases at J, with 26 bases between. This chain's CDR3 is CASGLARPTGPDILNSPLHF. As DNA, the CDR3 is TGTGCTAGTGGTTTGGCACGTCCGACAGGTCCAGACATCTTAAATTCACCCCTCCACTTT.

The V gene is TRBV30, the J gene TRBJ1-5; a weak D match, TRBD1 (6 bases). Germline V gives CDR1 GTSNPN, CDR2 SVGIG (reference sequence). Trimming cost V 3 bases and J 1 base, with 13 bases left between them. The CDR3 consists of 15 residues. CDR3 in DNA: TGTGCCTGGAGCGGGGCTAGGGGGAGCAATCAGCCCCAGCATTTT. Its protein product is CAWSGARGSNQPQHF.

The V and J genes are TRBV2 and TRBJ2-2; D possibly corresponds to TRBD2 (7 bases). The CDR3 runs to 15 residues. In germline, CDR1 is SNHLY, CDR2 FYNNEI. V was cut by 6 bases and J by 3 bases, with 14 bases left in between. The CDR3 DNA reads TGTGCCAGCAGAAGGGGGGGGCAGGACACCGGGGAGCTGTTTTTT. Amino acids: CASRRGGQDTGELFF.

V and J are TRBV2 and TRBJ1-1; a possible D gene is TRBD1 (5 bases). The CDR3 runs 16 residues. Deletions cut 5 bases from V and 3 bases from J, with 19 bases between. Germline V lookup: CDR1 SNHLY, CDR2 FYNNEI. CDR3 sequence reads: CASSRGFPGADTEAFF. The CDR3 DNA reads TGTGCCAGCAGTAGGGGTTTTCCGGGAGCGGACACTGAAGCTTTCTTT.

V gene TRBV7-3 combines with J gene TRBJ2-2; 13 nucleotides agree with TRBD2. The V and J ends lost 5 bases and 1 base, in that order; junction bases with no gene match: 7. The length of the CDR3 is 18 residues. Germline loops: CDR1 SGHTA, CDR2 FQGTGA. CDR3 residues: CASSPGTSGTRNTGELFF. The CDR3 bases are TGTGCCAGCAGCCCCGGGACTAGCGGGACCAGGAACACCGGGGAGCTGTTTTTT.

The rearrangement joins TRBV6-2 or TRBV6-3 to TRBJ2-7; 9 bases match TRBD2. Germline values: CDR1 MNHEY, CDR2 SVGEGT. The V segment lost 3 bases and the J segment 3 bases; nucleotides outside the gene matches: 6. The CDR3 length is 15 residues. In DNA form, the CDR3 reads TGTGCCAGCAGTTATCGGACTAGCGAGCGCTACGAGCAGTACTTC. It codes for CASSYRTSERYEQYF.

This clone was detected once. V is TRBV14 and J is TRBJ1-4, with a weak D call TRBD1 (6 bases). The V gene lost 1 base and the J gene lost 10 bases, with 16 bases spanning the gap. CDR3 length equals 15 residues. Germline CDR1 reads SGHDN; CDR2 reads FVKESK. The CDR3 loop reads CASSQGTVRSGKLFF. CDR3 DNA sequence: TGTGCCAGCAGCCAAGGGACAGTGAGGTCAGGAAAACTGTTTTTT.

This chain connects TRBV28 to TRBJ1-4; the D gene is possibly TRBD1 (5 bases). V was pared by 2 bases and J by 10 bases, with 11 bases between. The CDR3 spans 13 residues. Germline assignment: CDR1 MDHEN and CDR2 SYDVKM. CDR3: CASSLSSGGKLFF. The DNA for the CDR3 is TGTGCCAGCAGTTTAAGTAGCGGGGGAAAACTGTTTTTT.

The chain recombines TRBV20-1 with TRBJ2-7, with D perhaps matching TRBD1 (6 bases). Germline V gene data show CDR1 as DFQATT and CDR2 as SNEGSKA (reference sequence). This CDR3 is 14 amino acids long. V shed 3 bases and J shed 2 bases, with 14 bases lying between them. The DNA of the CDR3 is TGCAGTGCTAGTGGGCAGGGGAACCCCTACGAGCAGTACTTC. Its translation: CSASGQGNPYEQYF.

CDR3 in amino acids: CASLKTQGYEQYF. In DNA, the CDR3 is TGTGCCAGCCTTAAAACACAGGGCTACGAGCAGTACTTC. The chain joins TRBV28 to TRBJ2-7, with D tentatively TRBD1 (6 bases). Germline V gene sequence: CDR1 MDHEN, CDR2 SYDVKM. Deletions cut 8 bases from V and 3 bases from J, with 14 bases between. CDR3 length: 13 residues.